These 8 T cell receptor beta chains share one sample of origin, sequenced in a study of CD8+CD57+ T cells in acquired aplastic anemia. Investigators profiled TCR beta VDJ and CDR3 from genomic DNA template. TCRdb processed the reads anew with MiXCR; each CDR3 protein has one entry. The data show 180,000 or so distinct CDR3 sequences, less than 50% seen once. All patients picked for sequencing had shown, by flow cytometry, an expansion of CD8+CD57+ cells. The specimen sequenced was sorted CD4+, CD8+, or CD8+CD57+ T cells (not recorded which) from PBMCs. The origin of the receptors is a human donor with aplastic anemia.

This clonotype was seen repeatedly, ten times or more. CDR3 DNA: TGCGCCAGCCATCGACCTGGACAGCGCGCCGGGGAGACCCAGTACTTC. It yields the protein CASHRPGQRAGETQYF. This sequence joins TRBV10-1 and TRBJ2-5, with D perhaps matching TRBD1 (6 bases). Trimming cost V 8 bases and J 5 bases, with 24 bases left between them. The germline CDR1 and CDR2 sequences are WNHNN and SYGVQD (reference sequence). The CDR3 covers 16 residues.

In nucleotides, the CDR3 is TGTGCCAGCAGAGTACAGTACCAAGAGACCCAGTACTTC. Translating it yields CASRVQYQETQYF. The gene calls are TRBV2 and TRBJ2-5; D is uncertain. The CDR3 length is 13 residues. Germline CDR1 SNHLY, CDR2 FYNNEI. V was trimmed by 6 bases and J by 0 bases, leaving 8 bases between them.

Many counts were recorded for this clonotype. The chain carries TRBV7-9 and TRBJ1-5, with unresolved D. Deletions cut 2 bases from V and 2 bases from J, with 7 bases between. Germline-derived CDR1 and CDR2 are SEHNR and FQNEAQ (reference sequence). CDR3 size: 14 residues. In DNA form, the CDR3 reads TGTGCCAGCAGCTTAAGCGGGGGCAATCAGCCCCAGCATTTT. Protein: CASSLSGGNQPQHF.

This clonotype has a count of ten or more. The chain joins TRBV14 to TRBJ2-7, with unresolved D. V was trimmed by 0 bases and J by 6 bases, leaving 12 bases between them. CDR3 size: 14 residues. Per germline, CDR1 SGHDN and CDR2 FVKESK. CDR3 in amino acids: CASSQDVGSLEQYF. The CDR3 DNA follows: TGTGCCAGCAGCCAAGACGTTGGCTCTCTCGAGCAGTACTTC.

This chain joins TRBV25-1 and TRBJ1-1; 7 positions agree with TRBD1. This CDR3 region has 13 residues. V shed 6 bases and J 7 bases; nucleotides not matched to a gene: 8. Germline V gives CDR1 MGHDK, CDR2 SYGVNS. The CDR3 region has the DNA TGTGCCAGCAGGCCTATGACAGGGTTTGAAGCTTTCTTT. Its protein is CASRPMTGFEAFF.

This clonotype was recorded a few times. The V and J genes are TRBV7-9 and TRBJ2-7; tentatively, D is TRBD1 (6 bases). Between the trimmed V and J ends, which lost 5 bases and 4 bases, there was a span of 12 bases. CDR1 and CDR2 (germline): SEHNR, FQNEAQ (reference sequence). The CDR3 contains 13 residues. This CDR3 reads CASSDTQGYEQYF. CDR3 DNA: TGTGCCAGCAGCGACACACAGGGTTACGAGCAGTACTTC.

This clonotype appeared a single time. The V gene is TRBV3-1, the J gene TRBJ2-7, with 15 positions matching TRBD2. Germline V lookup: CDR1 LGHDT, CDR2 YNNKEL (reference sequence). V trimming: 4 bases; J trimming: 5 bases; junction bases outside the gene matches: 12. This CDR3 has 18 amino acids. The CDR3: CASSPGTSGGLQGDEQYF. The CDR3 bases are TGTGCCAGCAGCCCAGGGACTAGCGGGGGGCTTCAGGGAGACGAGCAGTACTTC.

The CDR3 region is CASSLGGLYTEAFF. CDR3 sequence (DNA): TGTGCCAGCAGTTTAGGGGGGCTTTACACTGAAGCTTTCTTT. This sequence joins TRBV12-3 or TRBV12-4 and TRBJ1-1; possibly TRBD1 for D (6 bases). The CDR3 has 14 amino acids. With 1 base removed from V and 3 bases from J, the gap between germline ends came to 9 bases.